This T cell receptor beta chain came from a study of blood T cell repertoires in COVID-19. For the study at large: Spain, Italy and the United States supplied samples that represented acute and convalescent COVID-19. The analysed material was cDNA or gDNA that came from T cells, B-cell-depleted T cells, or PBMCs.

With 6 bases removed from V and 1 base from J, the gap between germline ends came to 9 bases. The CDR3 spans 13 residues. Germline V lookup: CDR1 SGHTA, CDR2 FQGNSA. Authors' methods: Reference gene primer amplification yielded estimated nucleated cell counts. Only in-frame clones appear in the TCRdb table, and some are missing; sequencing was by immunoSEQ multiplex PCR. That table furnishes V, J and clone size, whereas the DNA furnished D and trimming. Of a few hundred thousand clones in the sample, 85% to 90% were seen once. This clone was detected only once. The clonotype originates from a man aged 55 to 70 with acute or convalescent COVID-19. The source material was peripheral blood. The genes are TRBV7-2 and TRBJ1-1; maybe TRBD1 (5 bases). This CDR3 is CASSRGQNTEAFF. CDR3 nucleotides: TGTGCCAGCAGTCGAGGACAGAACACTGAAGCTTTCTTT. Looking up the rest from reference TRBV7-2 and TRBJ1-1 gives the full variable domain: GAGVSQSPSNKVTEKGKDVELRCDPISGHTALYWYRQSLGQGLEFLIYFQGNSAPDKSGLPSDRFSAERTGGSVSTLTIQRTQQEDSAVYLCASSRGQNTEAFFGQGTRLTVV.